Below, one TCR beta chain is given with its context. Its antigen is not identified. Method: immunoSEQ multiplex PCR; TCRdb's copy keeps in-frame clones and lacks some. The top ten clones hold 0.37% of a sample with approximately 270,000 clones, around 90% of them seen once. These data come from a study of cytomegalovirus exposure and HLA in healthy donors. At the level of the study: The 500 to 750 first-cohort repertoires and the 95 to 150 validation repertoires shared the same platform, a later analysis reported.

In germline, CDR1 is LNHDA, CDR2 SQIVND (reference sequence). CDR3 length equals 15 residues. Trimming stripped 3 bases from V and 6 bases from J, with 15 bases between. Study findings and constraints: In vitro confirmation showed three CMV-associated chains to be CMV antigen specific. Reportedly, diagnosis of cytomegalovirus status by the classifier showed high specificity and sensitivity.

The sequence was obtained from a woman younger than 35 in good health and CMV-seronegative. The source material was PBMCs. The J gene is TRBJ1-5, the V gene TRBV19; possible D gene TRBD1, 6 bases. In DNA, the CDR3 is TGTGCCAGTAGTATTGGGTCAGGGGCTGGTCAGCCCCAGCATTTT. Protein sequence: CASSIGSGAGQPQHF.